The clone carrying this TCR beta chain was seen at least ten times. This sample stems from a study of T-cell memory formation after mild COVID-19. Study details: In these data, TCR clusters were largely donor specific.

A single record per CDR3 protein comes from TCRdb applying MiXCR to the 5' RACE reads. The repertoire includes 390,000 or so distinct CDR3 sequences, more than 15% of them detected once, and about 22% sits in the top ten. Germline V CDR1 and CDR2: MDHEN, SYDVKM. This CDR3 is 15 amino acids long. Trimming cost V 4 bases and J 8 bases, with 18 bases left between them. J is TRBJ2-1 and V is TRBV28; D is possibly TRBD2 (5 bases). The sample consisted of PBMCs or a T cell subset sorted from them (not recorded which). The sequence was obtained from a young man who had mild COVID-19 (a few samples of this study predate the infection). Cell type and time point are not known. The CDR3 coding sequence is TGTGCCAGCAGTTATCAGGACCGTTGGGGAGATGAGCAGTTCTTC. This translates into CASSYQDRWGDEQFF.